This TCR beta chain was identified in a study of early T cells in non-severe SARS-CoV-2 infection. Across the whole study: Sequencing of bulk RNA from unsorted whole blood was done, without chain pairing. Overall study results and limits: Matching results from VDJdb favored anti-spike CD8 responses, leaving private and CD4 specificities undetected.

As to this clonotype: Its antigen is unknown. A read error may explain this, as a much larger clone is one base away.

In the library, individual cDNA molecules carried attached unique molecular identifiers. TCRdb redid the calling of the 5' RACE reads with MiXCR, one entry per CDR3 protein. The sample lists tens of thousands of distinct CDR3 sequences; roughly an eighth were seen once. Material for sequencing was whole blood. This sequence originates from an adult who was a healthcare worker with PCR-confirmed SARS-CoV-2 infection or an uninfected control (not recorded which).

The CDR3 region is CACSLTENYGYTF. The CDR3 DNA reads TGTGCCTGCAGCCTAACGGAGAATTATGGCTACACCTTC. The genes are TRBV7-2 and TRBJ1-2, with D unclear. Germline lookup yields CDR1 SGHTA and CDR2 FQGNSA. This CDR3 is 13 amino acids long.